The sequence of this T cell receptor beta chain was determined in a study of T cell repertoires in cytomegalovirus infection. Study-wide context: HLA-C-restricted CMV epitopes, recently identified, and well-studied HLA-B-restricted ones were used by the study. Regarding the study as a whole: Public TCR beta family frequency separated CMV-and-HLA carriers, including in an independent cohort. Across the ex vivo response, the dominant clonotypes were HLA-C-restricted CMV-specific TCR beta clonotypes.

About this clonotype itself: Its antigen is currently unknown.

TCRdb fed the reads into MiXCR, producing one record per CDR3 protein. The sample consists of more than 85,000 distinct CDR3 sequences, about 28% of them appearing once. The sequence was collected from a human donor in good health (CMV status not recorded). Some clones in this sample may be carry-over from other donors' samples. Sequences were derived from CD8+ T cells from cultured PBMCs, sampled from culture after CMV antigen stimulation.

The CDR3 coding sequence is TGTGCCACCAGCTCCACCATTGGGGACAGGGGTCGGCCCTACGAGCAGTACTTC. It encodes CATSSTIGDRGRPYEQYF. This chain connects TRBV15 to TRBJ2-7; TRBD1 matches 10 bases. Trimming removed 5 bases from V and 2 bases from J; junction bases left unmatched: 15. The CDR3 extends over 18 amino acids. Per germline, CDR1 LNHNV and CDR2 YYDKDF (reference sequence).